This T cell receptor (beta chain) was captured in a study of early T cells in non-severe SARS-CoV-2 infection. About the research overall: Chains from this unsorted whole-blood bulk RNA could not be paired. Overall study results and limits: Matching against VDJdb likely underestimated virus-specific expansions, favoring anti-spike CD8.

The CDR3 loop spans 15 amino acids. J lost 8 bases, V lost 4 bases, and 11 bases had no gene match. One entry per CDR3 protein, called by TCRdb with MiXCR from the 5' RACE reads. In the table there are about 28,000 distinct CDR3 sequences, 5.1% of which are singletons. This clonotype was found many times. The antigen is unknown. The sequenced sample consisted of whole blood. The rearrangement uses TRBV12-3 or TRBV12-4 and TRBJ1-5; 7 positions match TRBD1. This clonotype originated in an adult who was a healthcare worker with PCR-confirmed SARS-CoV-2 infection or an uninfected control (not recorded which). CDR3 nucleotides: TGTGCCAGCAGTTCGAGACAGGGTATTTGGAAGCCCCAGCATTTT. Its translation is CASSSRQGIWKPQHF.